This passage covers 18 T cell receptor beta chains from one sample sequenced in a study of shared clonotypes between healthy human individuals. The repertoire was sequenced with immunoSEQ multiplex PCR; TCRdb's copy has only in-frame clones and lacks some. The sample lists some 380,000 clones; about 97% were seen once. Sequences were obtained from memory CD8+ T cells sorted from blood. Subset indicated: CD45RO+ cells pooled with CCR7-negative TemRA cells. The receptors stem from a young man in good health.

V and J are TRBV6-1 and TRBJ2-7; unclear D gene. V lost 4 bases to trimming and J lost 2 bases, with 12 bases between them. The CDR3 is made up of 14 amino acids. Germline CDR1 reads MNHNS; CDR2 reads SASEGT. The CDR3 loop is CASSVFASPYEQYF. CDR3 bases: TGTGCCAGCAGTGTTTTTGCGTCTCCCTACGAGCAGTACTTC.

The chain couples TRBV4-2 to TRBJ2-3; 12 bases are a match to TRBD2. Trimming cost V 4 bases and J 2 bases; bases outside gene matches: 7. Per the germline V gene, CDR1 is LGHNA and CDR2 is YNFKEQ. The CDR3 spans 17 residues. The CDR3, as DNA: TGTGCCAGCAGCCGATTACTAGCGGGAGGATCCACAGATACGCAGTATTTT. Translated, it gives CASSRLLAGGSTDTQYF.

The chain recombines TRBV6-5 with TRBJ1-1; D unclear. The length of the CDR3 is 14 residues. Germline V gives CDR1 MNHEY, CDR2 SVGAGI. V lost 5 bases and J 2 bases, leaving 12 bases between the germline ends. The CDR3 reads CASSPAVFNTEAFF. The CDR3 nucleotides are TGTGCCAGCAGTCCCGCAGTCTTCAACACTGAAGCTTTCTTT.

CDR3 sequence (DNA): TGTGCCAGCAGTTACTATAAGAGTAACGAGCAGTACTTC. Its protein product is CASSYYKSNEQYF. The chain carries TRBV6-6 and TRBJ2-7; unclear D gene. Germline V gives CDR1 MNHNY, CDR2 SVGAGI (reference sequence). The CDR3 is 13 residues long. Between the trimmed V and J ends, which lost 1 base and 5 bases, there was a span of 9 bases.

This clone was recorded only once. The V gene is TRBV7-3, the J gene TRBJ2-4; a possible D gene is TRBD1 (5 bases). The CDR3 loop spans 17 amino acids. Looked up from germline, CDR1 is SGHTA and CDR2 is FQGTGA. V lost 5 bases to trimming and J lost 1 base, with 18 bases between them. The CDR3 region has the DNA TGTGCCAGCAGCCCTGTTCCCCAGGGCCTTGCCAAAAACATTCAGTACTTC. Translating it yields CASSPVPQGLAKNIQYF.

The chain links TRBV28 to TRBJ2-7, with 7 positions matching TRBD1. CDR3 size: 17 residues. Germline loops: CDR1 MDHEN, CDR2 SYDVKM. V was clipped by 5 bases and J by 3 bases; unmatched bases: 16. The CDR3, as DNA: TGTGCCAGCAGTCTGATCTTTCACAGGGGCACGGTCTACGAGCAGTACTTC. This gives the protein CASSLIFHRGTVYEQYF.

The CDR3 region is CASSLSRNTEAFF. The CDR3 DNA is TGTGCCAGCAGCTTATCAAGGAACACTGAAGCTTTCTTT. This chain connects TRBV11-2 to TRBJ1-1; D gene unclear. The CDR3 is made up of 13 amino acids. Looked up from germline, CDR1 is SGHAT and CDR2 is FQNNGV. Between the trimmed V and J ends, which lost 2 bases and 1 base, there was a span of 5 bases.

The DNA for the CDR3 is TGTGCCACCAGCCGGCAGGGAGCAGATACGCAGTATTTT. Encoded protein: CATSRQGADTQYF. The chain recombines TRBV15 with TRBJ2-3; tentatively, D is TRBD1 or TRBD2 (5 bases each). The CDR3 spans 13 residues. Germline V gives CDR1 LNHNV, CDR2 YYDKDF (reference sequence). V was pared by 5 bases and J by 4 bases, with 10 bases between.

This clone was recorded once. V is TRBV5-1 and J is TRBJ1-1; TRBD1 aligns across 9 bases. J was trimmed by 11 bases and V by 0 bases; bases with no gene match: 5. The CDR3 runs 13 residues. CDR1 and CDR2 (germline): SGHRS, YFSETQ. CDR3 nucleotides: TGCGCCAGCAGCTTGGACAGGGGGCGGGTGGCTTTCTTT. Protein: CASSLDRGRVAFF.

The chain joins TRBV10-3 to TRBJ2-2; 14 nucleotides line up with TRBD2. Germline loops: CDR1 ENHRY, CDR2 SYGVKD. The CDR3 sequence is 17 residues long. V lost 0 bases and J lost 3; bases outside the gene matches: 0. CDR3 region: CAISESGLAGDTGELFF. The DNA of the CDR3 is TGTGCCATCAGTGAGTCGGGACTAGCGGGAGACACCGGGGAGCTGTTTTTT.

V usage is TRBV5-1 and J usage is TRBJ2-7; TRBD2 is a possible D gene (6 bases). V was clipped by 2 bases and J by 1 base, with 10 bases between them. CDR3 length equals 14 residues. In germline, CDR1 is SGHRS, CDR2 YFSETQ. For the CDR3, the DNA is TGCGCCAGCAGCTTTGGGGGGTTTTCCTACGAGCAGTACTTC. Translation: CASSFGGFSYEQYF.

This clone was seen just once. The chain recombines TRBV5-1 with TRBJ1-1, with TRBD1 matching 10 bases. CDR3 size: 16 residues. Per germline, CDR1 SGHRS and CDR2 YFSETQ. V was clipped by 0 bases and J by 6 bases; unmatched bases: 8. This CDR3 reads CASSLAGGTGDPEAFF. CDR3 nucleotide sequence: TGCGCCAGCAGCTTGGCCGGTGGGACAGGGGATCCTGAAGCTTTCTTT.

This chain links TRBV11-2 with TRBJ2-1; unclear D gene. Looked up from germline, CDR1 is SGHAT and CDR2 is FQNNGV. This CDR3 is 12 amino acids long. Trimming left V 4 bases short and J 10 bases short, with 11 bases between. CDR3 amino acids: CASSSYDREQFF. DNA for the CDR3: TGTGCCAGCAGCTCCTACGATCGGGAGCAGTTCTTC.

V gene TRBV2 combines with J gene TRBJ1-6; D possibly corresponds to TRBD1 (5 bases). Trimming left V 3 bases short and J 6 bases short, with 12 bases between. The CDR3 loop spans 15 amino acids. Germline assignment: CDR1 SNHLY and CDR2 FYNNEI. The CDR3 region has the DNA TGTGCCAGCAGTGATGTTTGGACACCTAATTCACCCCTCCACTTT. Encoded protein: CASSDVWTPNSPLHF.

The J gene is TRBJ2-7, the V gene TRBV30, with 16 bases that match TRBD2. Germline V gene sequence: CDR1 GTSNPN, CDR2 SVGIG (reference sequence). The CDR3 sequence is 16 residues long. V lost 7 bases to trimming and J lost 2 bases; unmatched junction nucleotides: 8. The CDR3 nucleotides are TGTGCCTCATCCGGGACTAGCGGGAGGGCCACCTACGAGCAGTACTTC. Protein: CASSGTSGRATYEQYF.

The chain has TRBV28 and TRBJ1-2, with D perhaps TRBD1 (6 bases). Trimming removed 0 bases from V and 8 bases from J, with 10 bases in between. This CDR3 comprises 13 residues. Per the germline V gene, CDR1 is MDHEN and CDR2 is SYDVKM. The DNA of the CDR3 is TGTGCCAGCAGTTTATGGGGGGCAAGGGGCTACACCTTC. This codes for CASSLWGARGYTF.

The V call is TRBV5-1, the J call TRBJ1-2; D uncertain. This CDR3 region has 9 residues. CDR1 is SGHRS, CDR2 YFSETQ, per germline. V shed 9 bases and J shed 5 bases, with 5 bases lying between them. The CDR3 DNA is TGCGCCACCGCATATGGCTACACCTTC. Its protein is CATAYGYTF.

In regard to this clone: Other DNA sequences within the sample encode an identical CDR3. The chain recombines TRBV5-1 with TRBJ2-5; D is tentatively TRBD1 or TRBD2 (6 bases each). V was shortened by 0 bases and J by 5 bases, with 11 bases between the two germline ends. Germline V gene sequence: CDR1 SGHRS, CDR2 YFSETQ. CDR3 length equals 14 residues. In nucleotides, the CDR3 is TGCGCCAGCAGCTTGGCCGGGGGCCGGGAGACCCAGTACTTC. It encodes CASSLAGGRETQYF.